This record concerns one T cell receptor beta chain sequence. No cognate antigen has been identified for it. Qualities for individual bases were not recorded, and no much larger clone is one base off. This record belongs to a study of T cell responses to AZD1222 COVID-19 vaccine (dated by TCRdb to about 2021). General notes on the study: Because spike-specific TCR depth and breadth did not differ between the two schedules, AZD1222 recipients who got a second dose at roughly 4 weeks were pooled with those who got a second dose at roughly 12 weeks. Enrollment into the trials was organized by age into subgroups of 18-55, 56-69 and 70-plus years, and those subgroups contained roughly 150, 30 and 60 TCR-sequenced participants, respectively. A total of approximately 230 trial participants underwent TCR sequencing, of whom some 210 received two doses of AZD1222 and about 26 received two doses of the MenACWY control vaccine.

Reading the germline V gene gives CDR1 KGHSH and CDR2 LQKENI. Trimming takes 3 bases off V and 9 bases off J; junction bases not matched to a gene: 8. There are 15 amino acids in the CDR3, from cysteine to phenylalanine inclusive. The DNA shown is the 45-base CDR3, in frame from base 1. Reading the label with the study, this specimen's time point is: baseline before first vaccination. Samples from vaccinated people were obtained from the UK trials COV001 and COV002, which included a single-blind randomized controlled phase 2/3 trial of AZD1222 (ChAdOx1 nCoV-19) in healthy adults. For TCRbeta chain sequencing, PBMC samples were collected from trial participants at day 0 and at day 28 after the second dose. The paper as a whole reports these results and caveats: Epitopes outside the regions mutated in the B.1.351 and B.1.1.7 variants were reportedly recognized by nearly half of the unique spike-specific TCRs. Because no day 14 peak-response samples were available, the repertoires could be characterized only after the peak T cell response. Participants were mostly white British and included more females than males, and it was suggested by the authors that clonal diversity may have been underestimated. The vaccine-associated CD4 TCRs covered the entire spike protein, and the dominant responses fell in regions 160-218 and 743-854. A significant rise in spike-specific TCR breadth and depth was observed after two AZD1222 doses relative to day 0 and relative to MenACWY recipients. In the small 56-69-year group, the increase in depth fell short of significance, most likely because of low power. Conclusions about previously exposed vaccinees are limited because only a handful of AZD1222 recipients were SARS-CoV-2 seropositive at baseline.

The CDR3 regions of human TCRbeta chains were analyzed by immunosequencing. In the source study's methods: Repertoire TCRs were checked for matches against a reference library of SARS-CoV-2-specific TCRs that had been generated using the MIRA antigen-specificity platform. Breadth was defined as the fraction of unique TCRs that were SARS-CoV-2-associated. Depth was defined as the fraction of total T cells that were SARS-CoV-2-associated. Using the MIRA data, every spike-specific TCR was mapped to the spike region that the TCR reacted to and assigned to either a CD4 or a CD8 class. Log10-transformed breadth and depth values were compared by one-way ANOVA with Sidak's multiple comparisons tests. As stored in TCRdb, this immuneACCESS dataset retains in-frame rearrangements with V and J assigned. A fraction of the clones does not appear; measured against another copy, unresolved V genes explain less than half of the discrepancy, and the remainder lacks a known reason. V and J calls and clone size follow that table, whereas D and trimming were derived from the DNA. The sample profile shows roughly 140,000 clones; 80% to 95% of them were found once. The ten largest clones take up over 1.5% of the sample.

Rearrangement joined TRBV18 to TRBJ2-1; 10 nucleotides in the junction match TRBD2. This TCR came from an adult in good health. The sample consisted of peripheral blood, taken on day 0 of AZD1222 vaccination. The DNA is TGTGCCAGCTCACCGGTTACTAGCGGGAAAGGTGAGCAGTTCTTC. Its protein is CASSPVTSGKGEQFF.